Shown below are 23 T cell receptor beta chains from a single sample sequenced in a study of blood T cell repertoires in COVID-19. Data came from immunoSEQ multiplex PCR; TCRdb stores just in-frame clones and leaves some out. Among about 120,000 clones listed, approximately 85% were seen once. The sequenced material came from peripheral blood. These receptors were obtained from a man younger than 40 with COVID-19, enrolled during active disease.

The chain couples TRBV5-6 to TRBJ1-1; D ambiguous. The CDR3 has 14 residues. V was cut by 2 bases and J by 0 bases, with 8 bases left in between. The V gene's germline CDR1 is SGHDT and CDR2 YYEEEE. CDR3 protein: CASSFGLMNTEAFF. The CDR3 DNA sequence: TGTGCCAGCAGCTTCGGGTTGATGAACACTGAAGCTTTCTTT.

In this sample, this clone turned up once. The CDR3 loop reads CASSLAQSGAYEQYF. CDR3 coding DNA: TGTGCCAGCAGCTTAGCCCAATCGGGGGCCTACGAGCAGTACTTC. The chain links TRBV11-3 to TRBJ2-7; D is perhaps TRBD2 (6 bases). Trimming pared 1 base from V and 2 bases from J, leaving 12 bases between. The CDR3 consists of 15 residues. Germline V CDR1 and CDR2: SGHNT, YENEEA.

The chain couples TRBV7-9 to TRBJ2-6; D is perhaps TRBD1 (6 bases). The CDR3 sequence is 15 residues long. Per the germline V gene, CDR1 is SEHNR and CDR2 is FQNEAQ (reference sequence). V dropped 1 base and J dropped 2 bases, with 6 bases sitting between them. The CDR3 loop is CASSLGTAGANVLTF. The CDR3 DNA reads TGTGCCAGCAGCTTAGGGACAGCTGGGGCCAACGTCCTGACTTTC.

This chain links TRBV10-3 with TRBJ1-4; TRBD1 agrees at 7 bases. The V gene's germline CDR1 is ENHRY and CDR2 SYGVKD. The CDR3 spans 13 residues. Trimming took 8 bases from V and 7 from J; bases not matched to a gene: 7. This chain's CDR3 is CAISAWDSEKLFF. In nucleotides, the CDR3 is TGTGCCATCTCGGCTTGGGACAGTGAAAAACTGTTTTTT.

The gene calls are TRBV6-1 and TRBJ2-4, with 7 bases that match TRBD1. Germline CDR1 MNHNS, CDR2 SASEGT. The CDR3 runs 14 residues. The trim removed 1 base at V and 9 bases at J, leaving 6 bases unmatched. The CDR3 nucleotides are TGTGCCAGCAGTGAAGGAGGGGGCTCGGGCATTCAGTACTTC. This translates into CASSEGGGSGIQYF.

This clone is a singleton in its sample. The chain carries TRBV27 and TRBJ1-5; perhaps TRBD1 as D (5 bases). This CDR3 is 15 amino acids long. V was pared by 3 bases and J by 2 bases, with 11 bases between. The V gene's germline CDR1 is MNHEY and CDR2 SMNVEV (reference sequence). CDR3 protein: CASSFVRARNQPQHF. The CDR3 DNA sequence: TGTGCCAGCAGTTTCGTCAGGGCTCGCAATCAGCCCCAGCATTTT.

This clone was seen a single time. The chain links TRBV5-1 to TRBJ1-1; D is perhaps TRBD1 (6 bases). There are 14 residues in the CDR3. Germline V gene sequence: CDR1 SGHRS, CDR2 YFSETQ. V lost 7 bases and J 1 base, leaving 14 bases between the germline ends. CDR3 sequence (DNA): TGCGCCAGCGGCACAGGGAACCCGAACACTGAAGCTTTCTTT. Its translation: CASGTGNPNTEAFF.

The chain combines TRBV28 with TRBJ1-2; weak D call: TRBD1 (5 bases). The CDR3 length is 16 residues. CDR1 is MDHEN and CDR2 is SYDVKM in the germline V gene. The V end lost 4 bases, the J end lost 4 bases, and 19 bases lay between the germline ends. CDR3 DNA sequence: TGTGCCAGCAGTTCTGACGCCAGGGCGGTTGGCTATGGCTACACCTTC. Amino acid sequence: CASSSDARAVGYGYTF.

V gene TRBV5-8 combines with J gene TRBJ1-2, with 9 bases aligning to TRBD1. With V trimmed by 2 bases and J by 2 bases, 4 bases remained unmatched. This CDR3 has 15 residues. The V gene's germline CDR1 is SGHTS and CDR2 YDEGEE. CDR3 protein: CASSFPDRGNYGYTF. The CDR3 DNA sequence: TGTGCCAGCAGCTTTCCGGACAGGGGAAACTATGGCTACACCTTC.

J is TRBJ2-1 and V is TRBV11-3; D is perhaps TRBD2 (5 bases). From germline, CDR1 is SGHNT and CDR2 YENEEA. The V end was cut by 2 bases, the J end by 8 bases, with 13 bases between. This CDR3 region has 14 residues. The CDR3 here is CASSLPLREDEQFF. Here the CDR3 DNA reads TGTGCCAGCAGCTTACCCCTTCGGGAAGATGAGCAGTTCTTC.

The rearrangement links TRBV7-3 to TRBJ2-1; D possibly corresponds to TRBD2 (5 bases). This CDR3 spans 14 amino acids. The V gene's germline CDR1 is SGHTA and CDR2 FQGTGA. Deletions cut 2 bases from V and 7 bases from J, with 12 bases between. CDR3 sequence: CASSLPGVRNEQFF. The CDR3 DNA reads TGTGCCAGCAGCTTACCCGGGGTAAGGAATGAGCAGTTCTTC.

The V call is TRBV7-3, the J call TRBJ1-6; TRBD1 aligns across 8 bases. J gave up 7 bases and V 5 bases, and 4 bases lay outside the gene matches. Germline loops: CDR1 SGHTA, CDR2 FQGTGA. The CDR3 is 14 residues long. CDR3 loop: CASSAGGLNSPLHF. DNA for the CDR3: TGTGCCAGCAGCGCAGGGGGCTTGAATTCACCCCTCCACTTT.

The V call is TRBV12-5, the J call TRBJ2-3, with a possible D match to TRBD2 (6 bases). The V end lost 0 bases, the J end lost 5 bases, and 15 bases lay between the germline ends. Germline values: CDR1 LGHNT, CDR2 FRNRAP. The CDR3 has 16 residues. CDR3 bases: TGTGCTAGTGGTTTGGTACCCCCACTAGCTGGAGATACGCAGTATTTT. It is translated as CASGLVPPLAGDTQYF.

This rearrangement joins TRBV19 to TRBJ2-1; 9 nucleotides match TRBD2. The V segment lost 4 bases and the J segment 3 bases; nucleotides outside the gene matches: 13. This CDR3 is 18 amino acids long. Germline V lookup: CDR1 LNHDA, CDR2 SQIVND (reference sequence). In DNA, the CDR3 is TGTGCCAGTAGTAGAGAGGCTAGCGGGAAACCCATCTACAATGAGCAGTTCTTC. Protein: CASSREASGKPIYNEQFF.

This clone has only a few counts. This chain joins TRBV6-1 and TRBJ1-2; D unresolved. Germline lookup yields CDR1 MNHNS and CDR2 SASEGT. Trimming removed 7 bases from V and 4 bases from J, with 7 bases in between. There are 11 residues in the CDR3. The CDR3 spells CASTPGYGYTF. The CDR3 region has the DNA TGTGCCAGCACCCCCGGCTATGGCTACACCTTC.

The chain has TRBV27 and TRBJ2-7, with 7 bases that match TRBD1. This CDR3 has 13 amino acids. The germline gives CDR1 MNHEY, CDR2 SMNVEV (reference sequence). Trimming removed 4 bases from V and 3 bases from J; junction bases left unmatched: 3. In nucleotides, the CDR3 is TGTGCCAGCAGTTCTGGACAGGTCTACGAGCAGTACTTC. Residues: CASSSGQVYEQYF.

The rearrangement links TRBV18 to TRBJ1-4; 8 bases agree with TRBD1. CDR3 size: 15 residues. Trimming removed 1 base from V and 5 bases from J; junction bases left unmatched: 3. Germline V gene data show CDR1 as KGHSH and CDR2 as LQKENI. The DNA for the CDR3 is TGTGCCAGCTCACCACAGGGACAGGCGAATGAAAAACTGTTTTTT. Translating it yields CASSPQGQANEKLFF.

This chain uses TRBV24-1 with TRBJ2-3; D not certain. V lost 0 bases, J lost 6 bases, and 6 bases lay in between. Germline CDR1 reads KGHDR; CDR2 reads SFDVKD. The CDR3 covers 13 residues. The CDR3 DNA reads TGTGCCACCAGTGATTTGCTCCCGGATACGCAGTATTTT. This encodes CATSDLLPDTQYF.

This clone was detected only once. This CDR3 is CASSLMSDSLYF. In nucleotides, the CDR3 is TGTGCCAGCAGCTTAATGTCGGACAGTTTGTATTTT. V usage is TRBV7-3 and J usage is TRBJ2-3; D perhaps matches TRBD1 (6 bases). The CDR3 has 12 residues. Germline values: CDR1 SGHTA, CDR2 FQGTGA. Trimming pared 1 base from V and 14 bases from J, leaving 13 bases between.

The chain employs TRBV9 and TRBJ2-5, with a possible D match to TRBD1 (6 bases). Germline V lookup: CDR1 SGDLS, CDR2 YYNGEE. Trimming took 6 bases from V and 4 from J, leaving 19 bases between them. This CDR3 has 15 residues. In nucleotides, the CDR3 is TGTGCCAGCACCGGAACAGGGTCGGCCATAGAGACCCAGTACTTC. As protein: CASTGTGSAIETQYF.

This chain links TRBV2 with TRBJ2-7; TRBD1 matches 9 bases. The CDR3 runs 14 residues. With V trimmed by 6 bases and J by 6 bases, 9 bases remained unmatched. Germline-derived CDR1 and CDR2 are SNHLY and FYNNEI. The CDR3 sequence: CASSTGQGSLEQYF. Here the CDR3 DNA reads TGTGCCAGCAGCACGGGACAGGGATCCCTCGAGCAGTACTTC.

This chain connects TRBV19 to TRBJ1-5; a weak D match, TRBD1 (5 bases). This CDR3 has 15 residues. V lost 6 bases to trimming and J lost 3 bases, with 15 bases between them. Germline CDR1 is LNHDA and CDR2 is SQIVND (reference sequence). This CDR3 reads CASRVQGSINQPQHF. The CDR3 nucleotides are TGTGCCAGTAGAGTCCAGGGTAGCATCAATCAGCCCCAGCATTTT.

The genes are TRBV19 and TRBJ1-2; the match to TRBD1 covers 7 bases. CDR3 length equals 13 residues. Trimming removed 5 bases from V and 7 bases from J; junction bases left unmatched: 7. CDR1 and CDR2 from the germline V gene are LNHDA and SQIVND (reference sequence). In nucleotides, the CDR3 is TGTGCCAGTAGTCCCAGACAGGGCAGTGGCTACACCTTC. This sequence encodes CASSPRQGSGYTF.